This T cell receptor (beta chain) derives from a study of regulatory dendritic cells for organ transplantation. Study-level points and caveats: Memory CD8+ T cells were the most oligoclonal; naive cells were highly diverse. Memory CD8+ clonal expansion seemed more limited with regulatory than mature dendritic cells.

The length of the CDR3 is 21 residues. The germline CDR1 and CDR2 sequences are PRHDT and FYEKMQ (reference sequence). The germline V and J ends were trimmed by 4 bases and 0 bases, with 30 bases remaining between them. Allogeneic regulatory or mature dendritic cells were co-cultured for under six days with CFSE-labeled sorted T cells at 1:10. CD4+ or CD8+ T cells were sorted as naive CD45RA+ or memory CD45RO+. Comments on this clone: The target antigen is unknown.

Data came from immunoSEQ multiplex PCR; TCRdb stores just in-frame clones and leaves some out. The profile shows approximately 12,000 clones, nearly 90% of them singletons. Source material: naive CD8+ T cells from blood cultured with regulatory dendritic cells. Indicated subset: CD45RA+ naive T cells. The chain has TRBV13 and TRBJ1-2; possible D gene TRBD1, 5 bases. The receptor was derived from a human donor in good health. CDR3 residues: CASSSALETWGPAPSNYGYTF. CDR3 DNA: TGTGCCAGCAGCTCCGCTCTAGAGACGTGGGGACCGGCCCCCTCTAACTATGGCTACACCTTC.